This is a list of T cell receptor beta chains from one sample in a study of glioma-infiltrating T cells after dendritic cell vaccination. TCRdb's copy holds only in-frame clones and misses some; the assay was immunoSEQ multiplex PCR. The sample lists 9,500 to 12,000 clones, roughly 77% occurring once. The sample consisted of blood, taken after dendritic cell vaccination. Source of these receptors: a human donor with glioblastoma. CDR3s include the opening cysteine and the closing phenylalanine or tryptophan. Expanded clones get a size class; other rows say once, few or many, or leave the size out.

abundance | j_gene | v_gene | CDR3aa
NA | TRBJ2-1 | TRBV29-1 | CSVALAGDSYNEQFF
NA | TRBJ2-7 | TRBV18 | CASSPASGYYEQYF
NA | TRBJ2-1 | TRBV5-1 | CASSLADTKRNEQFF
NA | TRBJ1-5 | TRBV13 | CASSLGGGSDQPQHF
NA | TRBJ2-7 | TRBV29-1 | CSVGGGYEQYF
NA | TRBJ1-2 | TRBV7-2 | CASSPWGGLNYGYTF
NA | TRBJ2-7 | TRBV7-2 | CASSPLGRGEYF
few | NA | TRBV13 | CASSLQGLVYEQYF
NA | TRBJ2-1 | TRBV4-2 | CASSPQGDSGSLNEQFF
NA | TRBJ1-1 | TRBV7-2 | CASSFGQGATEAFF
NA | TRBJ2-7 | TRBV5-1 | CASTYQGQGAYEQYF
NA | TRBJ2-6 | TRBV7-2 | CASSLRVGSGTAGANVLTF
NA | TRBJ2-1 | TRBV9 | CASSVAWLGLAGSKPYNEQFF
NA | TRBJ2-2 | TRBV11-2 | CASSPIAGESTGELFF
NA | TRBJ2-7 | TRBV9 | CASNPAGTSGMSDEQYF
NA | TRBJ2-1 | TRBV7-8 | CASEDGQYNEQFF
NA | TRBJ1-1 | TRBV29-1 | CSVAFTGTLNTEAFF
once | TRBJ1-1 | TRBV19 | CASSILQGTEAFF
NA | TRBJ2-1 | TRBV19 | CASSRILAGGPYNEQFF
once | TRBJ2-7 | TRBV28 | CASSLMGQNYEQYF
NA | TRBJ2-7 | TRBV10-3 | CAIRRLAGDYEQYF
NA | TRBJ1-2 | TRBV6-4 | CASSDSSQGAGYTF